This TCR beta chain was sequenced during a study of blood T cell repertoires in COVID-19. As for the study in general: Both acute and convalescent COVID-19 samples were obtained from the United States, Italy and Spain. From T cells, B-cell-depleted T cells, or PBMCs came the material, which was cDNA or gDNA.

This clone was observed once. V was pared by 0 bases and J by 2 bases, with 16 bases between. CDR3 length: 18 residues. CDR1 is ENHRY, CDR2 SYGVKD, per germline. Original processing notes: Estimates of nucleated cell counts were drawn from the amplification of reference gene primers. The assay was immunoSEQ multiplex PCR, and TCRdb's table has in-frame clones only and misses some. V and J calls plus clone size are reproduced from that table; the DNA served to infer D and trimming. This sample carries around 13,000 clones, approximately 85% of them seen once, and the ten largest clones take approximately 31%.

The TCR comes from a human donor in a cohort sampled during active COVID-19. This chain uses TRBV10-3 with TRBJ2-2; D might be TRBD1 (5 bases). What was sequenced was peripheral blood. CDR3 bases: TGTGCCATCAGTGAGTCTGCTTTGGGGCGACCTAACACCGGGGAGCTGTTTTTT. This sequence encodes CAISESALGRPNTGELFF.